Detailed here is one T cell receptor (beta chain). This entry comes from a study of cytomegalovirus exposure and HLA in healthy donors. The PCR made use of 60 Vbeta and 13 Jbeta primers. Repertoires were generated with immunoSEQ multiplex PCR, while TCRdb's copy carries only in-frame clones and drops some. The data show roughly 150,000 clones, with around 80% seen just once and about 11% held by the top ten. Per germline, CDR1 GTSNPN and CDR2 SVGIG (reference sequence). Deletions cut 3 bases from V and 1 base from J, with 12 bases between. The CDR3 is made up of 14 amino acids. Sample: PBMCs. V is TRBV30 and J is TRBJ1-1; D possibly corresponds to TRBD1 (5 bases). The clonotype originates from a man aged 18 to 29 in good health and CMV-seropositive. In DNA form, the CDR3 reads TGTGCCTGGAGGACCGGACACTGGAACACTGAAGCTTTCTTT. Its protein product is CAWRTGHWNTEAFF.